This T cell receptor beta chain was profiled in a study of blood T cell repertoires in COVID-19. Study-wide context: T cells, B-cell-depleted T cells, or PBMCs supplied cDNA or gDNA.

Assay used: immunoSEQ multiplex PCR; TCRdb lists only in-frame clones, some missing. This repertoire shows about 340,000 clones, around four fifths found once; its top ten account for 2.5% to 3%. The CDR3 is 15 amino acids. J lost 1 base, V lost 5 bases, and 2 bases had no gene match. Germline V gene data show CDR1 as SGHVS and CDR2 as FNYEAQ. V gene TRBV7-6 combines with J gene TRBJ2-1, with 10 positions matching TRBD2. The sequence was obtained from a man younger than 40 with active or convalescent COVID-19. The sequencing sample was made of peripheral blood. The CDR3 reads CASSLSGGSYNEQFF. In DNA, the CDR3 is TGTGCCAGCAGCCTTAGCGGGGGGTCCTACAATGAGCAGTTCTTC.